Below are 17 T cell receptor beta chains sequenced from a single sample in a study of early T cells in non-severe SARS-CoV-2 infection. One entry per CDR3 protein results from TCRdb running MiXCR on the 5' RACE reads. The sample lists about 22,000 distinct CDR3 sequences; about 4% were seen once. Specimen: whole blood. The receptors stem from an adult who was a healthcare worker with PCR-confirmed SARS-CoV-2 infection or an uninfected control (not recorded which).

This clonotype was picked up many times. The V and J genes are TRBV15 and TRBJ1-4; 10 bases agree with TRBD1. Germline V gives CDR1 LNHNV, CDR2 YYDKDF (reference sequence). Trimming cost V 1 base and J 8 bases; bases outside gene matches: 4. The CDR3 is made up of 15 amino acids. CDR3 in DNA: TGTGCCACCAGCAGAGCGGGACAGGGGTTAGAAAAACTGTTTTTT. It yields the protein CATSRAGQGLEKLFF.

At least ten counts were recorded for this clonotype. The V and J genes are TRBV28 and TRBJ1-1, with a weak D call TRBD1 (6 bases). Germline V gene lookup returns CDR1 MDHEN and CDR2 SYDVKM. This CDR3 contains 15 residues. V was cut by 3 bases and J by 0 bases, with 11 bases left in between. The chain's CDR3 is CASSLGGSMNTEAFF. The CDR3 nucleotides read TGTGCCAGCAGTTTGGGGGGCAGTATGAACACTGAAGCTTTCTTT.

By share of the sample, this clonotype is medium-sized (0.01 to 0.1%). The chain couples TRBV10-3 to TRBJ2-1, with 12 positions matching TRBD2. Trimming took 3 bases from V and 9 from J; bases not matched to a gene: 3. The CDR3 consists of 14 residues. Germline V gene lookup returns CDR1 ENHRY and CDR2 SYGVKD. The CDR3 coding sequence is TGTGCCATCAGTGAACTAGCGGGGGGAAGTGAGCAGTTCTTC. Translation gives CAISELAGGSEQFF.

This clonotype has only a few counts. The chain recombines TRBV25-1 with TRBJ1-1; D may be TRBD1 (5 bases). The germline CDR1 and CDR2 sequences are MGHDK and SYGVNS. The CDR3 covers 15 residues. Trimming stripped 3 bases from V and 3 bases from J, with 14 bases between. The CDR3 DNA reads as TGTGCCAGCAGTGACAGTTATCTAGGGGACACTGAAGCTTTCTTT. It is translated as CASSDSYLGDTEAFF.

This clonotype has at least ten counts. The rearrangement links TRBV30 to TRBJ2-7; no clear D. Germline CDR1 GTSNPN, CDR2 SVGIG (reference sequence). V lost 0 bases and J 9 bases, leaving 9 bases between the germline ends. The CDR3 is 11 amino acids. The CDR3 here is CAWSVREGQYF. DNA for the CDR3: TGTGCCTGGAGTGTAAGGGAAGGGCAGTACTTC.

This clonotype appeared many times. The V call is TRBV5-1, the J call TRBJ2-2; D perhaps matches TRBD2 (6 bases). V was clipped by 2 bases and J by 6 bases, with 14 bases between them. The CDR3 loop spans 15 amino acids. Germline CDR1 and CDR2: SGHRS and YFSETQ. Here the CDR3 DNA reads TGCGCCAGCAGCTTAAGGACGGGGGAGTCCGGGGAGCTGTTTTTT. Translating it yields CASSLRTGESGELFF.

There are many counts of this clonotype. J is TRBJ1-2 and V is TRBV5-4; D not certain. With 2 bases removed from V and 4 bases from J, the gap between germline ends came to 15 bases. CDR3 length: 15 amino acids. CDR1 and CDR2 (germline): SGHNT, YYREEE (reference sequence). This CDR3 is CASSFIDSGVYGYTF. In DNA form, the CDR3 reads TGTGCCAGCAGCTTCATCGATTCCGGTGTCTATGGCTACACCTTC.

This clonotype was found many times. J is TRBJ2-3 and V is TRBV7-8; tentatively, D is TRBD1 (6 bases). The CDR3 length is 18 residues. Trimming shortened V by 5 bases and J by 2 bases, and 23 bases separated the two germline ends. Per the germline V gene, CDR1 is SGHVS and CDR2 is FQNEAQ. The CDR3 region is CASSPRGTTGAFTDTQYF. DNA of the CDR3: TGTGCCAGCAGCCCTAGGGGGACGACAGGAGCCTTCACAGATACGCAGTATTTT.

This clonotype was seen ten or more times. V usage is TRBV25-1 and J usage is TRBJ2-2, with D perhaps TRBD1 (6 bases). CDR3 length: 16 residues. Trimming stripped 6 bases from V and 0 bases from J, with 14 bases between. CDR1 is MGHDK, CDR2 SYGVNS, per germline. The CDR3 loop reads CASSALDRPNTGELFF. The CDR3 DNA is TGTGCCAGCAGCGCCCTCGACAGGCCGAACACCGGGGAGCTGTTTTTT.

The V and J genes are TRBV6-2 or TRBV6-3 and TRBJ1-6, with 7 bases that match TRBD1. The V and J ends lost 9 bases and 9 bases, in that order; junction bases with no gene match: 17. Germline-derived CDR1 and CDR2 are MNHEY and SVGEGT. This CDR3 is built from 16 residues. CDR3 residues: CASSRQGRRMGSPLHF. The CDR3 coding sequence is TGTGCCAGTAGTCGACAGGGAAGGCGTATGGGTTCACCCCTCCACTTT.

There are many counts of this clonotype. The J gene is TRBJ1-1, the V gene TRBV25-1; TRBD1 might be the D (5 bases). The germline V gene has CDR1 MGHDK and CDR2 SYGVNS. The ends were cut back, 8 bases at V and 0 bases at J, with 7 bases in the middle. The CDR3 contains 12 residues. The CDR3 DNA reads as TGTGCCAGCTCGGGACTGAACACTGAAGCTTTCTTT. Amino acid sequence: CASSGLNTEAFF.

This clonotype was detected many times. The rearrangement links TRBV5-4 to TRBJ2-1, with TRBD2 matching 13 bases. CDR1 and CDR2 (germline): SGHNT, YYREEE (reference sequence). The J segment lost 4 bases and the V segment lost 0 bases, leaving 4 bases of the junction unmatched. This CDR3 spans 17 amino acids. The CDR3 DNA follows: TGTGCCAGCAGCTTGGTAGGGACTAGCGGGGTATACAATGAGCAGTTCTTC. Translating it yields CASSLVGTSGVYNEQFF.

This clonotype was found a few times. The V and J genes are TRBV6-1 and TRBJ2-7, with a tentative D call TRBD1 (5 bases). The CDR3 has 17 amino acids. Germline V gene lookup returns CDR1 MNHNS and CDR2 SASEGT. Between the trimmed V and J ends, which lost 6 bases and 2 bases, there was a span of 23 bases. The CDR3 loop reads CASSRLSNRQQAYEQYF. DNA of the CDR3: TGTGCCAGCAGCCGCCTCAGTAATAGACAGCAAGCCTACGAGCAGTACTTC.

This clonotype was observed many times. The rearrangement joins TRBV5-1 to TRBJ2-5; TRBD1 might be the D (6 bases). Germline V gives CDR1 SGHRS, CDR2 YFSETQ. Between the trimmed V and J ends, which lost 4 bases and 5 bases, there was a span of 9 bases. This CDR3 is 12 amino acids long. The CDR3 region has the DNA TGCGCCAGCAGCCCCACAGGGGAGACCCAGTACTTC. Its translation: CASSPTGETQYF.

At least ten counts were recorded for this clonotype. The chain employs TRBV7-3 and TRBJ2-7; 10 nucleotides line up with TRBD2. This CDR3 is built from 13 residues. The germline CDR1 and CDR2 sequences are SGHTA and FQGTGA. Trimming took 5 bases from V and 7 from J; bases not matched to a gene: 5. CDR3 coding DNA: TGTGCCAGCAGCCCAGCGGGGGGGAATGAGCAGTACTTC. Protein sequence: CASSPAGGNEQYF. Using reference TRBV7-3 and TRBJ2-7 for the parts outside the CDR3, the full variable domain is GAGVSQTPSNKVTEKGKYVELRCDPISGHTALYWYRQSLGQGPEFLIYFQGTGAADDSGLPNDRFFAVRPEGSVSTLKIQRTERGDSAVYLCASSPAGGNEQYFGPGTRLTVT.

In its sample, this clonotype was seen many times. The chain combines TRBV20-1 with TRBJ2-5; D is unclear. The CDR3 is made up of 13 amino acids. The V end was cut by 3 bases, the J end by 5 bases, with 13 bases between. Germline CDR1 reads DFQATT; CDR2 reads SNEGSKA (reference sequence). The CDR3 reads CSASMRSSETQYF. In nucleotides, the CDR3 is TGCAGTGCTAGTATGAGGAGTAGCGAGACCCAGTACTTC.

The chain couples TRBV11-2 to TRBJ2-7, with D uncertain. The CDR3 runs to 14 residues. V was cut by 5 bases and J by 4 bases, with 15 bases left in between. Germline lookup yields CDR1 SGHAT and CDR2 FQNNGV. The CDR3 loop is CASSETSILYEQYF. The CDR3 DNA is TGTGCCAGCAGCGAGACAAGTATTCTATACGAGCAGTACTTC.